This T cell receptor beta chain was sequenced for a study of T cell responses to AZD1222 COVID-19 vaccine. The repertoire was sequenced with immunoSEQ multiplex PCR; TCRdb's copy has only in-frame clones and lacks some. The profile shows approximately 100,000 clones, about 82% of them singletons. Worth noting for this clone: The same CDR3 can be traced to other DNA sequences in this sample.

Trimming shortened V by 3 bases and J by 7 bases, and 7 bases separated the two germline ends. Per the germline V gene, CDR1 is MNHNS and CDR2 is SASEGT. The CDR3 consists of 12 residues. The sequence was obtained from an adult in good health. Sample: peripheral blood, taken on day 0 of AZD1222 vaccination. This chain connects TRBV6-1 to TRBJ1-5; D not certain. CDR3 protein: CASSDGVQPQHF. CDR3 sequence (DNA): TGTGCCAGCAGTGATGGGGTCCAGCCCCAGCATTTT.